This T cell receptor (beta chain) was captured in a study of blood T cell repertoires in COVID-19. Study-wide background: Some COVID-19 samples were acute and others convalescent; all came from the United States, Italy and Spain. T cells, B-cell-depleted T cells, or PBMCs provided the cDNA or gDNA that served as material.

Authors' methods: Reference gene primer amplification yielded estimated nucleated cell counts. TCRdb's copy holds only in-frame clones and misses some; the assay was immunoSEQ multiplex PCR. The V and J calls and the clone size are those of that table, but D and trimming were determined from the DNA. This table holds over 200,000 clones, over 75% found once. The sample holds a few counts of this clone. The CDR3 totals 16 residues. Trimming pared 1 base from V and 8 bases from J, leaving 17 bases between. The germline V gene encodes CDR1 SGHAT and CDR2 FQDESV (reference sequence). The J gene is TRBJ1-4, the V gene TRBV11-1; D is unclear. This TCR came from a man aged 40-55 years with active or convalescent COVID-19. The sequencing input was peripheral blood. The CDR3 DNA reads TGTGCCAGCAGCTTAGGTGCGGCTCCCCGTCGGGAAAAACTGTTTTTT. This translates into CASSLGAAPRREKLFF.